This T cell receptor (beta chain) comes out of a study of T cell changes during pregnancy in multiple sclerosis. Assay used: immunoSEQ multiplex PCR; TCRdb lists only in-frame clones, some missing. The sample records roughly 24,000 clones, more than 75% being singletons. This clone was observed a single time. This sequence was found in a female donor with multiple sclerosis, enrolled in a pregnancy study. Material: CD8+ T cells from peripheral blood mononuclear cells, obtained before pregnancy.

The CDR3 is CASAYFGSNQPQHF. The CDR3 nucleotides are TGTGCCAGCGCCTACTTCGGTAGCAATCAGCCCCAGCATTTT. The chain employs TRBV5-4 and TRBJ1-5; D gene uncertain. Germline V gives CDR1 SGHNT, CDR2 YYREEE (reference sequence). This CDR3 is built from 14 residues. The V end lost 7 bases, the J end lost 0 bases, and 11 bases lay between the germline ends.